Here is one TCR beta chain with its context. This sample was included in a study of blood T cell repertoires in COVID-19. Germline CDR1 reads SGHAT; CDR2 reads FQDESV (reference sequence). The CDR3 is made up of 16 amino acids. Trimming removed 4 bases at V and 8 bases at J, with 23 bases between. Assay used: immunoSEQ multiplex PCR; TCRdb lists only in-frame clones, some missing. This sample has 150,000 to 200,000 clones, with 88% found just once. The sequenced sample consisted of peripheral blood. The rearrangement joins TRBV11-1 to TRBJ1-2; D is perhaps TRBD1 (5 bases). This clonotype was sampled from a man in his fifties or sixties with acute or convalescent COVID-19. The CDR3 sequence: CASSSPGLGRGKGYTF. CDR3 in DNA: TGTGCCAGCAGCTCGCCGGGACTCGGTAGGGGAAAAGGCTACACCTTC. Variable domain in full (rest from reference TRBV11-1 and TRBJ1-2): EAEVAQSPRYKITEKSQAVAFWCDPISGHATLYWYRQILGQGPELLVQFQDESVVDDSQLPKDRFSAERLKGVDSTLKIQPAELGDSAMYLCASSSPGLGRGKGYTFGSGTRLTVV.